This paragraph covers one T cell receptor beta chain sequence. Its cognate antigen is unknown. This sample is drawn from a study of T cells in narcolepsy. Study-level results: In some patient and control memory CD4+ samples, autoreactive clones were absent. Autoreactive clonotypes reportedly recurred in blood of same and different patients, not controls. Comparing one patient's CSF and blood CD4+ clonotypes highlighted HCRT- and TRIB2-specific autoreactive clonotypes.

The CDR3 runs 14 residues. Trimming removed 2 bases from V and 2 bases from J, with 9 bases in between. Germline loops: CDR1 MNHEY, CDR2 SVGAGI. Measured with immunoSEQ multiplex PCR; TCRdb has only the in-frame clones, and not every one. The repertoire has under 35,000 clones, around 87% of them found once; the top ten carry roughly 0.89%. V and J are TRBV6-5 and TRBJ1-1; D is perhaps TRBD1 (6 bases). The specimen was memory (CD45RA-) CD4+ T cells from blood. The source of this sequence is a human donor in good health. The CDR3 DNA reads as TGTGCCAGCAGTTACCGGACAGTCAACACTGAAGCTTTCTTT. Translation: CASSYRTVNTEAFF.